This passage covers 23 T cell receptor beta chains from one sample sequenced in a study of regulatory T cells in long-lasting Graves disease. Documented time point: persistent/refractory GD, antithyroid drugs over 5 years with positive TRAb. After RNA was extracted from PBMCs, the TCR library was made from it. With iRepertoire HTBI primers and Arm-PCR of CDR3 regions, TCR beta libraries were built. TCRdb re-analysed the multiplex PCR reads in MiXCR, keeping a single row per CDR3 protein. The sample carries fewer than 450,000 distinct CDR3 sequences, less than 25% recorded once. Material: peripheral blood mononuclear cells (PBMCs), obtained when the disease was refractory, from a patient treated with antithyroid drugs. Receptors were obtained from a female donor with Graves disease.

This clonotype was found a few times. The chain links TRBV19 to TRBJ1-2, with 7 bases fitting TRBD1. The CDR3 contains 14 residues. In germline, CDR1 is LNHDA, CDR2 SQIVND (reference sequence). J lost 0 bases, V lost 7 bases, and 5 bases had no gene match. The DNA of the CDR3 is TGTGCCAGTAAGGGACAGACCACTAACTATGGCTACACCTTC. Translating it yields CASKGQTTNYGYTF.

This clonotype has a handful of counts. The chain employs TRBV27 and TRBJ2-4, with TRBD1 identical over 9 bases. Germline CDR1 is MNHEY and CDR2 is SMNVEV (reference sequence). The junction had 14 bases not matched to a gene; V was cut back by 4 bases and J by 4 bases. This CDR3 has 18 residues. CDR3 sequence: CASSSLYGTGLAKNIQYF. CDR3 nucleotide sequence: TGTGCCAGCAGTTCCCTCTATGGGACAGGGCTAGCTAAAAACATTCAGTACTTC.

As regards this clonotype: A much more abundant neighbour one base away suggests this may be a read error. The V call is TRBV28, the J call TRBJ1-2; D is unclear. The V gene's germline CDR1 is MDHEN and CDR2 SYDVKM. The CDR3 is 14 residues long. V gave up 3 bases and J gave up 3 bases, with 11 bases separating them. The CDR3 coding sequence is TGTGCCAGCAGTTTCAGAAGCGTAGACTATGGCTACACCTTC. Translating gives CASSFRSVDYGYTF.

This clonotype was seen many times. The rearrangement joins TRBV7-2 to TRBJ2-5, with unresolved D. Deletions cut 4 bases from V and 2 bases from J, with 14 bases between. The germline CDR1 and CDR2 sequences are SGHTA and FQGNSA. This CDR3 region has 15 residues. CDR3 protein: CASSSRPGPQETQYF. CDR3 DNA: TGTGCCAGCAGCTCCCGGCCGGGCCCTCAAGAGACCCAGTACTTC. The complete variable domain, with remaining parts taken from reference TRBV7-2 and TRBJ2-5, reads GAGVSQSPSNKVTEKGKDVELRCDPISGHTALYWYRQSLGQGLEFLIYFQGNSAPDKSGLPSDRFSAERTGGSVSTLTIQRTQQEDSAVYLCASSSRPGPQETQYFGPGTRLLVL.

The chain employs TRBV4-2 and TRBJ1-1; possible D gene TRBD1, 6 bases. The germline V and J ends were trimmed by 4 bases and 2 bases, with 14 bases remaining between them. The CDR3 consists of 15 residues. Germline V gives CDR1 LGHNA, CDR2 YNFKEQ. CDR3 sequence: CASSPMTGLNTEAFF. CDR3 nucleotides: TGTGCCAGCAGCCCAATGACAGGACTTAACACTGAAGCTTTCTTT.

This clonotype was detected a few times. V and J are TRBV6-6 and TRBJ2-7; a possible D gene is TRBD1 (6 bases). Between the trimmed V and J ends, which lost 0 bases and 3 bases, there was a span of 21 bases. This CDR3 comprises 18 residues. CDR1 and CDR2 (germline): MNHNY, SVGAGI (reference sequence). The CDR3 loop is CASSYSRKGDLSLYEQYF. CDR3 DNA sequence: TGTGCCAGCAGTTACTCGAGGAAGGGGGACCTGAGCCTCTACGAGCAGTACTTC.

CDR3 sequence reads: CSVKGIDQPQHF. Written as DNA, the CDR3 is TGCAGCGTTAAGGGGATCGACCAGCCCCAGCATTTT. The gene calls are TRBV29-1 and TRBJ1-5; a weak D match, TRBD1 (5 bases). CDR1 is SQVTM and CDR2 is ANQGSEA in the germline V gene. The CDR3 runs 12 residues. V dropped 5 bases and J dropped 7 bases, with 12 bases sitting between them.

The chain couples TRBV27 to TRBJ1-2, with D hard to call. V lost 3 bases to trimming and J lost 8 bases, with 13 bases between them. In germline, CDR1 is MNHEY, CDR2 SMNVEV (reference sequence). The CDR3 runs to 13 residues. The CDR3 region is CASSFRGSDGYTF. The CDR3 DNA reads TGTGCCAGCAGTTTCAGAGGGTCCGACGGCTACACCTTC.

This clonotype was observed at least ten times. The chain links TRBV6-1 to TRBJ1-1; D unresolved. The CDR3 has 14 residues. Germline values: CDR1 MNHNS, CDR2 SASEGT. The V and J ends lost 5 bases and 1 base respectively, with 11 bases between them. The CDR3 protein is CASSPMTSNTEAFF. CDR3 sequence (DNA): TGTGCCAGCAGTCCCATGACATCGAACACTGAAGCTTTCTTT.

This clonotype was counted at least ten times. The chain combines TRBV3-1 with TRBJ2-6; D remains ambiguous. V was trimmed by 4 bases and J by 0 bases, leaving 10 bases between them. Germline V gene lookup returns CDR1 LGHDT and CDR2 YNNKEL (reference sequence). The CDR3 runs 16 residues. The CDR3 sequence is CASSLGGFSGANVLTF. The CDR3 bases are TGTGCCAGCAGCCTAGGCGGTTTCTCTGGGGCCAACGTCCTGACTTTC.

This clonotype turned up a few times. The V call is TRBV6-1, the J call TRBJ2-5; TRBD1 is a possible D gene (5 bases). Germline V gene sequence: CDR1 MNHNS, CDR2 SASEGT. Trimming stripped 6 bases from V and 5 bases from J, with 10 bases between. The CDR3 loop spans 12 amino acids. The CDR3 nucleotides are TGTGCCAGCAGACAGGCTAGTGAGACCCAGTACTTC. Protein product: CASRQASETQYF.

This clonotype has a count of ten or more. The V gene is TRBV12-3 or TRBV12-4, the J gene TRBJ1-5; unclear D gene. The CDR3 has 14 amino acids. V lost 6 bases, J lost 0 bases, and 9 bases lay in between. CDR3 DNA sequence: TGTGCCAGCAGCTTCGAGGGTAGCAATCAGCCCCAGCATTTT. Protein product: CASSFEGSNQPQHF.

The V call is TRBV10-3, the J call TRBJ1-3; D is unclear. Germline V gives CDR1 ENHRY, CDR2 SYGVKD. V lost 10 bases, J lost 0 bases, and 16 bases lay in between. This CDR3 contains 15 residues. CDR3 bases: TGTGCCACTGAGCCGGGTCAGAGCTCTGGAAACACCATATATTTT. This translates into CATEPGQSSGNTIYF.

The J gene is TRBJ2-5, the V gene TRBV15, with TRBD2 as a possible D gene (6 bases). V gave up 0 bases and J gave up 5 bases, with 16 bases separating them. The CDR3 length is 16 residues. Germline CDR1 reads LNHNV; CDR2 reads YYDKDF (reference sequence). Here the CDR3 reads CATSREGVAGGETQYF. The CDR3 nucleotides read TGTGCCACCAGCAGAGAGGGCGTGGCTGGGGGGGAGACCCAGTACTTC.

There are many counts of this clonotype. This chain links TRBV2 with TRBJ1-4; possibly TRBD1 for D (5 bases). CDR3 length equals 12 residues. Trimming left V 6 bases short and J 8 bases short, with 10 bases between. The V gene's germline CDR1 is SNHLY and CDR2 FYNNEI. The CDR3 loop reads CASRPRTEKLFF. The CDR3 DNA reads TGTGCCAGCAGGCCCAGGACAGAAAAACTGTTTTTT.

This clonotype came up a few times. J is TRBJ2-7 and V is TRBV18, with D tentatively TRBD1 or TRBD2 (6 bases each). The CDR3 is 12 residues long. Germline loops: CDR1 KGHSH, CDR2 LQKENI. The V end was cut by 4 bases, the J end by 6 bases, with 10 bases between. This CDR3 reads CASSQQGLEQYF. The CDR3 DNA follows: TGTGCCAGCTCACAACAGGGACTCGAGCAGTACTTC.

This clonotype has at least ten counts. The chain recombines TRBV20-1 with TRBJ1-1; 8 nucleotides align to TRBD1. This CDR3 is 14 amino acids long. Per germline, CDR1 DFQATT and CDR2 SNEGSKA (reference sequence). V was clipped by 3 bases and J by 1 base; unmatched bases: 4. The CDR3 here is CSARKDRANTEAFF. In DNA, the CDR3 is TGCAGTGCTAGGAAGGACAGGGCGAACACTGAAGCTTTCTTT.

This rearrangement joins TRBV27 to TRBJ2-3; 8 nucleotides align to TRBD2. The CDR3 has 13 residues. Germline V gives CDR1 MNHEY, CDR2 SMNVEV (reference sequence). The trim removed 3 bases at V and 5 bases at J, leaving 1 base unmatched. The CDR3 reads CASSFLAGDTQYF. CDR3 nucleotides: TGTGCCAGCAGTTTTCTAGCGGGAGATACGCAGTATTTT.

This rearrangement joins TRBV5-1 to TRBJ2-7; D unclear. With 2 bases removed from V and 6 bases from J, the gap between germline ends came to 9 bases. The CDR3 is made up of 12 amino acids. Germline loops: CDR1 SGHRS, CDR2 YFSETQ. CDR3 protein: CASSFGSSEQYF. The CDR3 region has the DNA TGCGCCAGCAGCTTCGGTAGCTCCGAGCAGTACTTC.

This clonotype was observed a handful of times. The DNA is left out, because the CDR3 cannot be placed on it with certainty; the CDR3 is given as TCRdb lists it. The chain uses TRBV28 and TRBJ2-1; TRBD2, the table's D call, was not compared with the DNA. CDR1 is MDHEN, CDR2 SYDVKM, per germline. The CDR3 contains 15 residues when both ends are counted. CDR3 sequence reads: CASSSSGLGDYEQFF.

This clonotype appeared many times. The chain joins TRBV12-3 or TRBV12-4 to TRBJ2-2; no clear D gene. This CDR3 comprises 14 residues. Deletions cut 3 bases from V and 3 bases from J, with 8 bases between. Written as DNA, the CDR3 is TGTGCCAGCAGTTTGAGATTGGACACCGGGGAGCTGTTTTTT. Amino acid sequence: CASSLRLDTGELFF.

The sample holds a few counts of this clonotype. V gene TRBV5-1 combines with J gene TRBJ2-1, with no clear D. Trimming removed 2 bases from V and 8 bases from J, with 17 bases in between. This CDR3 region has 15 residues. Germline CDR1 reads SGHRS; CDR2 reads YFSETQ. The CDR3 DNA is TGCGCCAGCAGCTTCAGTGCCGGACCAGCCTATGAGCAGTTCTTC. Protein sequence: CASSFSAGPAYEQFF.

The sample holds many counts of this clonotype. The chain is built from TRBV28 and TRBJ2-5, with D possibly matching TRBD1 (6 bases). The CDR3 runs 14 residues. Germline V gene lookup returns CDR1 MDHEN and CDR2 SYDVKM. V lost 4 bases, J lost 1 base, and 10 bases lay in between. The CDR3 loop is CASSSGQLQETQYF. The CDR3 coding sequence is TGTGCCAGCAGTTCCGGACAGCTCCAAGAGACCCAGTACTTC.